The present T cell receptor (beta chain) was sequenced within a study of blood T cell repertoires in COVID-19. As for the study in general: Italy, Spain and the United States were the sources of the convalescent and acute COVID-19 samples. The analysed material was cDNA or gDNA that came from T cells, B-cell-depleted T cells, or PBMCs.

Original processing notes: The assay estimated nucleated cells by amplifying reference gene primers. Assay: immunoSEQ multiplex PCR; the TCRdb copy retains only in-frame clones and omits some. That table gives V, J and clone size, and the DNA gave D and trimming. The sample yields 280,000 or so clones, around 89% seen once. Germline V CDR1 and CDR2: DFQATT, SNEGSKA (reference sequence). The CDR3 is made up of 15 amino acids. Trimming took 3 bases from V and 5 from J; bases not matched to a gene: 3. Material for sequencing was peripheral blood. The TCR originated in a woman aged 55-69 years with acute or convalescent COVID-19. The gene calls are TRBV20-1 and TRBJ2-3; 15 bases map to TRBD2. The CDR3 DNA is TGCAGTGCTAGTGGACTAGCGGGAGGGGTAGATACGCAGTATTTT. It translates to CSASGLAGGVDTQYF.